The 29 T cell receptor beta chains listed next were all sequenced from one sample in a study of blood T cell repertoires in COVID-19 (dated by TCRdb to 2020 to 2022). Libraries were made using the immunoSEQ multiplex PCR assay. In TCRdb, the immuneACCESS table is reduced to in-frame sequences with V and J assigned. These tables do not hold every clone; where another copy was compared, an unresolved V gene accounts for under half, and the others remain unexplained. Across this sample there are tens of thousands of clones, with 86% seen only once. The ten top clones hold 1.2% of the sample. Sequencing input: peripheral blood. These TCRs come from a middle-aged man with acute or convalescent COVID-19.

This chain links TRBV6-5 with TRBJ2-1, with 9 bases that match TRBD1. Losses at the gene ends were 5 bases for V and 5 bases for J; bases not matched to a gene: 7. Germline CDR1 is MNHEY and CDR2 is SVGAGI. The CDR3 has 15 amino acids. Written as DNA, the CDR3 is TGTGCCAGCAGTCTACAGGGGGCAGGGAACAATGAGCAGTTCTTC. Translating gives CASSLQGAGNNEQFF.

This clone was detected only a few times. This chain links TRBV7-3 with TRBJ1-1; D remains unclear. The germline V and J ends were trimmed by 4 bases and 1 base, with 13 bases remaining between them. Germline V gene sequence: CDR1 SGHTA, CDR2 FQGTGA. The CDR3 has 15 residues. DNA for the CDR3: TGTGCCAGCAGCTCCTCGGGATTAGAGAACACTGAAGCTTTCTTT. Its translation: CASSSSGLENTEAFF.

This clone was seen a single time. The chain employs TRBV28 and TRBJ1-3; D possibly corresponds to TRBD1 (5 bases). The ends were cut back, 6 bases at V and 7 bases at J, with 25 bases in the middle. The CDR3 totals 17 residues. Looked up from germline, CDR1 is MDHEN and CDR2 is SYDVKM. The CDR3 sequence: CASRTRPRVREGNTIYF. The CDR3 bases are TGTGCCAGCAGAACCCGTCCCAGGGTCCGGGAGGGGAACACCATATATTTT.

V and J are TRBV5-1 and TRBJ1-5; D is perhaps TRBD1 (6 bases). Germline V gene data show CDR1 as SGHRS and CDR2 as YFSETQ. CDR3 length equals 17 residues. V lost 4 bases to trimming and J lost 2 bases, with 19 bases between them. CDR3 sequence reads: CASSDLDSSLGNQPQHF. The CDR3 DNA follows: TGCGCCAGCAGCGATTTGGACAGCTCCCTCGGCAATCAGCCCCAGCATTTT.

This chain links TRBV1 with TRBJ1-5; no DNA check was done on the table's D call, TRBD1. TRBV1 is a pseudogene. The CDR3 totals 15 residues. CDR3 residues: CTSSQEWGSNQPQHF. CDR3 bases: TGCACCAGCAGCCAAGAATGGGGCAGCAATCAGCCCCAGCATTTT.

The CDR3 reads CASRDRGEETQYF. The CDR3 DNA is TGCGCCAGCAGAGACAGGGGGGAAGAGACCCAGTACTTC. V usage is TRBV4-1 and J usage is TRBJ2-5; TRBD1 agrees at 9 bases. The CDR3 runs to 13 residues. The V segment lost 6 bases and the J segment 3 bases; nucleotides outside the gene matches: 2. Germline-derived CDR1 and CDR2 are MGHRA and YSYEKL.

V and J are TRBV7-9 and TRBJ2-7; TRBD1 is a possible D gene (5 bases). The V and J ends lost 4 bases and 7 bases respectively, with 23 bases between them. Germline V gives CDR1 SEHNR, CDR2 FQNEAQ (reference sequence). The CDR3 has 16 amino acids. CDR3 region: CASSSEGRVGPSEQYF. The CDR3, as DNA: TGTGCCAGCAGCTCTGAAGGCAGGGTCGGTCCCTCGGAGCAGTACTTC.

The V and J genes are TRBV15 and TRBJ2-2; weak D call: TRBD2 (6 bases). The CDR3 has 18 amino acids. V lost 0 bases and J lost 6, with 20 bases in between. Germline CDR1 and CDR2: LNHNV and YYDKDF (reference sequence). The chain's CDR3 is CATSREVRRGRLAGELFF. CDR3 nucleotides: TGTGCCACCAGCAGAGAAGTCAGGCGGGGAAGATTAGCCGGGGAGCTGTTTTTT.

The chain uses TRBV27 and TRBJ1-5; TRBD1 matches 9 bases. J lost 3 bases, V lost 5 bases, and 5 bases had no gene match. Germline loops: CDR1 MNHEY, CDR2 SMNVEV (reference sequence). The CDR3 is made up of 15 amino acids. The CDR3 region is CASSHRGRLNQPQHF. The CDR3 region has the DNA TGTGCCAGCAGTCACAGGGGGCGACTCAATCAGCCCCAGCATTTT.

The chain combines TRBV7-8 with TRBJ1-1; perhaps TRBD1 as D (6 bases). Between the trimmed V and J ends, which lost 5 bases and 6 bases, there was a span of 19 bases. Germline V gene data show CDR1 as SGHVS and CDR2 as FQNEAQ. The CDR3 sequence is 15 residues long. CDR3 DNA sequence: TGTGCCAGCAGCCTAAATAGGCCGACAGGAGCTGAAGCTTTCTTT. Its protein is CASSLNRPTGAEAFF.

The J gene is TRBJ2-1, the V gene TRBV3-1 (or the pseudogene TRBV3-2); 7 bases map to TRBD1. With 6 bases clipped from V and 7 bases from J, the junction kept 9 bases outside the gene matches. This CDR3 contains 14 residues. The germline gives CDR1 LGHDT, CDR2 YNNKEL (reference sequence). CDR3: CASRMGQILNEQFF. CDR3 sequence (DNA): TGTGCCAGCAGGATGGGACAGATACTGAATGAGCAGTTCTTC.

This chain connects TRBV9 to TRBJ1-3; D gene uncertain. The CDR3 is made up of 17 amino acids. Germline loops: CDR1 SGDLS, CDR2 YYNGEE. V lost 0 bases and J 0 bases, leaving 13 bases between the germline ends. Here the CDR3 reads CASSVADQSPSGNTIYF. DNA for the CDR3: TGTGCCAGCAGCGTAGCTGATCAAAGCCCCTCTGGAAACACCATATATTTT.

This chain uses TRBV15 with TRBJ1-2; TRBD1 matches at 7 bases. The CDR3 is 16 residues long. CDR1 is LNHNV and CDR2 is YYDKDF in the germline V gene (reference sequence). With V trimmed by 3 bases and J by 7 bases, 14 bases remained unmatched. CDR3 nucleotides: TGTGCCACCAGCAGGACAAGAGGAGGGGGCGGCGGTGGCTACACCTTC. Translation: CATSRTRGGGGGGYTF.

This clone was recorded once. The chain joins TRBV6-1 to TRBJ2-3; the match to TRBD1 covers 8 bases. With V trimmed by 3 bases and J by 3 bases, 5 bases remained unmatched. The germline V gene has CDR1 MNHNS and CDR2 SASEGT. CDR3 length equals 15 residues. CDR3 sequence (DNA): TGTGCCAGCAGTGACGGGGACAGGCTAACAGATACGCAGTATTTT. Protein sequence: CASSDGDRLTDTQYF.

V is TRBV10-3 and J is TRBJ1-1, with unresolved D. Per germline, CDR1 ENHRY and CDR2 SYGVKD. V was trimmed by 6 bases and J by 4 bases, leaving 9 bases between them. The CDR3 consists of 12 residues. CDR3: CAIRRTGTEAFF. DNA for the CDR3: TGTGCCATCAGACGGACTGGCACTGAAGCTTTCTTT.

The chain recombines TRBV19 with TRBJ1-1, with D maybe TRBD1 (5 bases). This CDR3 contains 17 residues. Germline CDR1 is LNHDA and CDR2 is SQIVND (reference sequence). Trimming took off 4 bases at V and 2 bases at J, with 20 bases between the two ends. As DNA, the CDR3 is TGTGCCAGTAGTAAAACAATTAGCAGGGAGGTTAACACTGAAGCTTTCTTT. It yields the protein CASSKTISREVNTEAFF.

The chain employs TRBV10-3 and TRBJ1-2, with D tentatively TRBD1 (5 bases). This CDR3 is 19 amino acids long. Germline CDR1 is ENHRY and CDR2 is SYGVKD. V lost 3 bases and J 3 bases, leaving 26 bases between the germline ends. In DNA, the CDR3 is TGTGCCATCAGTGATAAGGGCCTCGGGCATAGGGGCCTGGACTATGGCTACACCTTC. This sequence encodes CAISDKGLGHRGLDYGYTF.

CDR3 sequence reads: CASGLRQGRGEQYF. In DNA form, the CDR3 reads TGTGCTAGTGGTTTGAGGCAGGGCAGAGGCGAGCAGTACTTC. The chain couples TRBV12-5 to TRBJ2-7; TRBD1 might be the D (5 bases). The CDR3 length is 14 residues. CDR1 is LGHNT, CDR2 FRNRAP, per germline. V lost 2 bases and J 6 bases, leaving 14 bases between the germline ends.

This clone was detected only once. This sequence joins TRBV30 and TRBJ1-1; 10 bases match TRBD1. Trimming took 2 bases from V and 3 from J; bases not matched to a gene: 6. The germline CDR1 and CDR2 sequences are GTSNPN and SVGIG (reference sequence). The CDR3 is made up of 15 amino acids. This chain's CDR3 is CAWSRGQGMDTEAFF. CDR3 sequence (DNA): TGTGCCTGGAGTCGGGGACAGGGGATGGACACTGAAGCTTTCTTT.

The rearrangement uses TRBV7-2 and TRBJ2-4; 7 nucleotides align to TRBD1. The V gene's germline CDR1 is SGHTA and CDR2 FQGNSA. J gave up 13 bases and V 5 bases, and 14 bases lay outside the gene matches. The CDR3 totals 14 residues. CDR3 sequence reads: CASSRMTGSVSQYF. The CDR3 DNA reads TGTGCCAGCAGCCGCATGACAGGGAGTGTGAGCCAGTACTTC.

V and J are TRBV28 and TRBJ2-1; D is unclear. The V gene lost 6 bases and the J gene lost 2 bases, with 20 bases spanning the gap. The CDR3 contains 17 residues. Germline CDR1 reads MDHEN; CDR2 reads SYDVKM. The CDR3 reads CASRVVGVASTYNEQFF. The CDR3 DNA is TGTGCCAGCAGAGTCGTCGGCGTAGCTTCCACCTACAATGAGCAGTTCTTC.

V and J are TRBV3-1 (or the pseudogene TRBV3-2) and TRBJ2-2, with 10 bases aligning to TRBD2. CDR1 and CDR2 (germline): LGHDT, YNNKEL (reference sequence). Unmatched junction bases numbered 2, after V lost 4 bases and J lost 0 bases. CDR3 length: 16 residues. CDR3 DNA: TGTGCCAGCAGCCCCCTAGCGGGGGCGAACACCGGGGAGCTGTTTTTT. It is translated as CASSPLAGANTGELFF.

V and J are TRBV5-1 and TRBJ2-5, with D maybe TRBD1 (6 bases). CDR3 length: 13 residues. Germline V gene lookup returns CDR1 SGHRS and CDR2 YFSETQ. Trimming cost V 2 bases and J 1 base, with 6 bases left between them. CDR3 bases: TGCGCCAGCAGCTTCAGGGGCCAAGAGACCCAGTACTTC. Its protein is CASSFRGQETQYF.

The chain combines TRBV5-1 with TRBJ2-3, with 14 bases fitting TRBD2. Germline loops: CDR1 SGHRS, CDR2 YFSETQ. Trimming took 4 bases from V and 2 from J; bases not matched to a gene: 9. The CDR3 runs to 18 residues. CDR3 region: CASSDGLAGGQSTDTQYF. DNA for the CDR3: TGCGCCAGCAGCGACGGACTAGCGGGGGGCCAATCCACAGATACGCAGTATTTT.

The V call is TRBV30, the J call TRBJ1-6; D is uncertain. The V end lost 0 bases, the J end lost 9 bases, and 15 bases lay between the germline ends. The CDR3 sequence is 15 residues long. CDR1 is GTSNPN and CDR2 is SVGIG in the germline V gene (reference sequence). In DNA form, the CDR3 reads TGTGCCTGGAGTGTACCGAACAGAGAGTTTTCACCCCTCCACTTT. Translation gives CAWSVPNREFSPLHF.

The J gene is TRBJ1-3, the V gene TRBV19; weak D call: TRBD1 (6 bases). Trimming took 6 bases from V and 4 from J, leaving 13 bases between them. This CDR3 has 14 residues. Germline V gene data show CDR1 as LNHDA and CDR2 as SQIVND (reference sequence). CDR3 bases: TGTGCCAGTAGGAACAGGGTAACCGGAAACACCATATATTTT. Translated: CASRNRVTGNTIYF.

The genes are TRBV4-1 and TRBJ2-2; tentatively, D is TRBD2 (6 bases). V was shortened by 3 bases and J by 6 bases, with 11 bases between the two germline ends. Germline CDR1 is MGHRA and CDR2 is YSYEKL. The CDR3 contains 14 residues. CDR3 coding DNA: TGCGCCAGCAGCCAGGTTCCGGGGGCCGGGGAGCTGTTTTTT. Protein sequence: CASSQVPGAGELFF.

The chain uses TRBV4-1 and TRBJ1-1; D might be TRBD1 (6 bases). CDR3 length: 21 amino acids. Per germline, CDR1 MGHRA and CDR2 YSYEKL. V gave up 4 bases and J gave up 0 bases, with 30 bases separating them. The CDR3: CASSRGLGQSTTGSMNTEAFF. The CDR3 DNA sequence: TGCGCCAGCAGCCGAGGGCTTGGACAGAGTACTACGGGGAGCATGAACACTGAAGCTTTCTTT.

The chain employs TRBV3-1 (or the pseudogene TRBV3-2) and TRBJ1-5, with D possibly matching TRBD1 (5 bases). V was cut by 0 bases and J by 6 bases, with 6 bases left in between. CDR3 length equals 13 residues. CDR1 and CDR2 from the germline V gene are LGHDT and YNNKEL (reference sequence). The CDR3 protein is CASSQDRAQPQHF. The CDR3 region has the DNA TGTGCCAGCAGCCAAGACAGGGCTCAGCCCCAGCATTTT.